These T cell receptor beta chains were read from a single sample in a study of preoperative IRX-2 immunotherapy in early breast cancer. Using immunoSEQ multiplex PCR, the repertoire was profiled, and TCRdb retains in-frame clones only, with some absent. The sample lists 40,000 or so clones, approximately 95% seen once, with about 1.6% in the top ten. Here the sequenced sample was tumor tissue, taken after IRX-2 immunotherapy. The receptors here all came from a human donor with breast cancer. Each CDR3 is given with its conserved first and last residue.

j_gene | v_gene | len | CDR3aa
TRBJ1-1 | TRBV11-2 | 15 | CASSFGDSRNTEAFF
TRBJ1-5 | TRBV2 | 14 | CASSAFGGNQPQHF
TRBJ1-2 | TRBV29-1 | 14 | CSAPGTTDNYGYTF
TRBJ2-2 | TRBV7-3 | 16 | CASSLSTSGAPGELFF
TRBJ2-1 | TRBV4-3 | 16 | CASSQGISRSYNEQFF
TRBJ2-1 | TRBV9 | 15 | CASSASTFTYNEQFF
TRBJ2-5 | TRBV7-2 | 16 | CASSSRWASGGETQYF
TRBJ2-5 | TRBV9 | 14 | CASSLDRVQETQYF
TRBJ2-5 | TRBV5-4 | 15 | CASSLAGVVAETQYF
TRBJ2-2 | TRBV2 | 18 | CASKTTGGQDPNTGELFF
TRBJ1-1 | TRBV4-1 | 17 | CASSQDQQGIMNTEAFF
TRBJ1-1 | TRBV30 | 13 | CASGQGRNTEAFF
TRBJ1-5 | TRBV19 | 12 | CASSIVRQPQHF
TRBJ1-4 | TRBV2 | 15 | CASSEEGTGNRKLFF
TRBJ1-2 | TRBV6-1 | 16 | CASSEAFRSRRTGYTF
TRBJ2-7 | TRBV10-3 | 13 | CAISELPSYEQYF
TRBJ1-1 | TRBV4-3 | 13 | CASSRQANTEAFF
TRBJ2-2 | TRBV28 | 14 | CASRVRLVTGELFF
TRBJ2-6 | TRBV6-1 | 15 | CASSRHFSGANVLTF
TRBJ2-1 | TRBV12-5 | 17 | CASGLSYRGQGNNEQFF
TRBJ2-5 | TRBV14 | 16 | CASSPQTGRPVETQYF
TRBJ2-3 | TRBV21-1 | 19 | CASSKGVSRDSTSTDTQYF
TRBJ1-1 | TRBV6-5 | 14 | CASSYAGPRVKAFF
TRBJ2-7 | TRBV4-1 | 14 | CASSQSGFSYEQYF
TRBJ2-5 | TRBV5-1 | 16 | CASSLPAGGPGETQYF
TRBJ2-5 | TRBV11-2 | 12 | CASSSTSETQYF
TRBJ1-6 | TRBV4-1 | 15 | CASSQPGTAASPLHF
TRBJ1-2 | TRBV19 | 14 | CASSIAGAAYGYTF
TRBJ2-6 | TRBV5-1 | 13 | CASSLALGEGLTF
TRBJ1-1 | TRBV6-5 | 11 | CASIKWGEAFF
TRBJ2-2 | TRBV6-4 | 17 | CASPGTARRVCTGELFF
TRBJ2-1 | TRBV5-1 | 15 | CASSASGTSGNEQFF
TRBJ2-2 | TRBV19 | 15 | CAITPRGPNTGELFF
TRBJ2-1 | TRBV27 | 16 | CASSLLTHPSYNEQFF
TRBJ1-1 | TRBV5-4 | 16 | CASSGGSALVGTEAFF
TRBJ1-6 | TRBV6-5 | 15 | CASAALSSYNSPLHF
TRBJ2-2 | TRBV11-2 | 13 | CASSSTNTGELFF
TRBJ2-5 | TRBV19 | 15 | CASRGMVHKGETQYF
TRBJ2-1 | TRBV5-1 | 12 | CASSSTYNEQFF
TRBJ2-3 | TRBV4-1 | 12 | CASSHSTDTQYF
TRBJ2-3 | TRBV4-3 | 14 | CASSQELFTDTQYF
TRBJ2-1 | TRBV7-6 | 12 | CASSLVYNEQFF
TRBJ2-7 | TRBV7-2 | 12 | CASRELGDEQYF
TRBJ2-3 | TRBV2 | 14 | CASIWAGGLDTQYF
TRBJ2-1 | TRBV27 | 16 | CASSHDPVGSYNEQFF